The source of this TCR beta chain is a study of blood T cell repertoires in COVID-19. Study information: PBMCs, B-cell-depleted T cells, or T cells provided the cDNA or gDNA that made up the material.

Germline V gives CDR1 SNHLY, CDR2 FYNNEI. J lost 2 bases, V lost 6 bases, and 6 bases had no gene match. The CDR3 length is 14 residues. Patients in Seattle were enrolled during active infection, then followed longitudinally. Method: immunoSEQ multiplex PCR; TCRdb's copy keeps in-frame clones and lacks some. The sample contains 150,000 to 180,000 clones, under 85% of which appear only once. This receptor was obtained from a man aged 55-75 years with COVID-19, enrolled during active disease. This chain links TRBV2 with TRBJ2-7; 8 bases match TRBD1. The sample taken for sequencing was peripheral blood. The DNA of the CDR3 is TGTGCCAGCAGGCCCCAGGGGGCTACCTACGAGCAGTACTTC. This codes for CASRPQGATYEQYF.